This T cell receptor (beta chain) was obtained from a study of T cell responses to AZD1222 COVID-19 vaccine. As for the study in general: Pooled together were second doses at about 4 or about 12 weeks.

Assay used: immunoSEQ multiplex PCR; TCRdb lists only in-frame clones, some missing. The sample yields some 130,000 clones, around 86% seen once. This clone was counted a single time. Its antigen is not known. The CDR3 runs 15 residues. V was trimmed by 5 bases and J by 3 bases, leaving 14 bases between them. Germline V gene lookup returns CDR1 SEHNR and CDR2 FQNEAQ (reference sequence). Findings of the study overall: Regions 160-218 and 743-854 dominated among vaccine-associated CD4 TCRs spanning spike. In the spike-specific TCR repertoire, nearly half reportedly target unmutated variant regions. Clonal diversity may have been underestimated, and the donors were mostly white British, with more females than males.

This sequence originates from an adult in good health. The material was peripheral blood, obtained on day 0 of AZD1222 vaccination. The gene calls are TRBV7-9 and TRBJ1-5; D unclear. The CDR3 sequence: CASSPGQSDNQPQHF. CDR3 nucleotide sequence: TGTGCCAGCAGCCCCGGCCAGAGTGACAATCAGCCCCAGCATTTT.